These 26 T cell receptor beta chains share one sample of origin, sequenced in a study of T-cell memory formation after mild COVID-19. TCRdb reprocessed the 5' RACE reads with MiXCR, giving one entry per CDR3 protein. The sample shows approximately 150,000 distinct CDR3 sequences, about 6% of them seen only once. The sequenced sample consisted of PBMCs or a T cell subset sorted from them (not recorded which). The receptor source for this set is an adult woman who had mild COVID-19 (a few samples of this study predate the infection). Cell type and time point are not known.

The chain is built from TRBV3-1 and TRBJ1-2; TRBD1 aligns across 9 bases. Germline values: CDR1 LGHDT, CDR2 YNNKEL (reference sequence). Unmatched junction bases numbered 1, after V lost 4 bases and J lost 4 bases. The CDR3 spans 13 residues. CDR3 sequence reads: CASSRGQGYGYTF. The CDR3 DNA sequence: TGTGCCAGCAGCCGGGGACAGGGCTATGGCTACACCTTC.

This clonotype was counted at least ten times. V usage is TRBV5-1 and J usage is TRBJ2-4, with TRBD1 as a possible D gene (7 bases). The germline V gene encodes CDR1 SGHRS and CDR2 YFSETQ. This CDR3 region has 17 residues. Trimming shortened V by 0 bases and J by 8 bases, and 21 bases separated the two germline ends. CDR3 in DNA: TGCGCCAGCAGCTTGGTAGCCGCGGGGACAGATGGGGACATTCAGTACTTC. Amino acid sequence: CASSLVAAGTDGDIQYF.

This chain uses TRBV2 with TRBJ2-3; TRBD2 might be the D (5 bases). Germline CDR1 and CDR2: SNHLY and FYNNEI. Trimming cost V 2 bases and J 5 bases, with 14 bases left between them. This CDR3 comprises 15 residues. The CDR3 sequence is CASSERMSRGDTQYF. The CDR3 bases are TGTGCCAGCAGTGAAAGGATGAGTCGGGGAGATACGCAGTATTTT.

The sample holds many counts of this clonotype. This sequence joins TRBV7-2 and TRBJ2-1; D is uncertain. V shed 2 bases and J shed 6 bases, with 8 bases lying between them. Germline-derived CDR1 and CDR2 are SGHTA and FQGNSA. The length of the CDR3 is 13 residues. The CDR3 sequence: CASSLLWGNEQFF. The CDR3 bases are TGTGCCAGCAGCTTATTATGGGGCAATGAGCAGTTCTTC.

The chain combines TRBV7-2 with TRBJ2-7, with D maybe TRBD1 (5 bases). Looked up from germline, CDR1 is SGHTA and CDR2 is FQGNSA. This CDR3 has 13 amino acids. Trimming shortened V by 2 bases and J by 6 bases, and 11 bases separated the two germline ends. The DNA for the CDR3 is TGTGCCAGCAGCTTACATCAGGGTCTCGAGCAGTACTTC. Protein: CASSLHQGLEQYF.

This clonotype was seen at least ten times. The rearrangement links TRBV20-1 to TRBJ1-4; D call uncertain. The CDR3 sequence is 13 residues long. V lost 2 bases to trimming and J lost 8 bases, with 12 bases between them. Germline V gives CDR1 DFQATT, CDR2 SNEGSKA (reference sequence). CDR3 in amino acids: CSARTPQEEKLFF. The CDR3 nucleotides are TGCAGTGCTAGAACGCCCCAAGAGGAAAAACTGTTTTTT.

This clonotype turned up a few times. The V call is TRBV19, the J call TRBJ2-1; 9 positions agree with TRBD2. The CDR3 runs 16 residues. V was pared by 5 bases and J by 7 bases, with 12 bases of the junction left unmatched. Germline assignment: CDR1 LNHDA and CDR2 SQIVND (reference sequence). As DNA, the CDR3 is TGTGCCAGTAGTGGAGTAACAGCGGGAGGCAAGAATGAGCAGTTCTTC. Translating gives CASSGVTAGGKNEQFF.

This clonotype was counted at least ten times. The chain carries TRBV19 and TRBJ2-5; D might be TRBD1 (6 bases). CDR3 length equals 14 residues. With 6 bases removed from V and 5 bases from J, the gap between germline ends came to 16 bases. Looked up from germline, CDR1 is LNHDA and CDR2 is SQIVND (reference sequence). CDR3 nucleotide sequence: TGTGCCAGTAGCGGACCGACAGGTGGGGAGACCCAGTACTTC. Its protein is CASSGPTGGETQYF.

V and J are TRBV5-1 and TRBJ2-1; TRBD2 matches 15 bases. V lost 3 bases and J lost 7; bases outside the gene matches: 5. Germline lookup yields CDR1 SGHRS and CDR2 YFSETQ. CDR3 length equals 16 residues. This CDR3 is CASSSGLAGGPNEQFF. In DNA form, the CDR3 reads TGCGCCAGCAGCTCGGGACTAGCGGGGGGCCCGAATGAGCAGTTCTTC.

This chain connects TRBV7-9 to TRBJ1-1; D possibly corresponds to TRBD1 (5 bases). The germline V gene has CDR1 SEHNR and CDR2 FQNEAQ (reference sequence). Trimming left V 6 bases short and J 1 base short, with 9 bases between. CDR3 length: 13 residues. As DNA, the CDR3 is TGTGCCAGCAGTTGGGACGGGAACACTGAAGCTTTCTTT. Its translation is CASSWDGNTEAFF. The entire variable domain, with the rest obtained from reference TRBV7-9 and TRBJ1-1, is as follows: DTGVSQNPRHKITKRGQNVTFRCDPISEHNRLYWYRQTLGQGPEFLTYFQNEAQLEKSRLLSDRFSAERPKGSFSTLEIQRTEQGDSAMYLCASSWDGNTEAFFGQGTRLTVV.

This clonotype was seen a few times. V usage is TRBV27 and J usage is TRBJ2-1; D is ambiguous. The length of the CDR3 is 14 residues. Germline V gives CDR1 MNHEY, CDR2 SMNVEV (reference sequence). V was cut by 2 bases and J by 7 bases, with 12 bases left in between. CDR3 sequence reads: CASSLGRGSNEQFF. In DNA form, the CDR3 reads TGTGCCAGCAGTTTAGGCCGTGGCAGTAATGAGCAGTTCTTC.

This clonotype was observed a few times. This rearrangement joins TRBV29-1 to TRBJ2-6; no clear D. The CDR3 extends over 13 amino acids. Trimming removed 6 bases from V and 0 bases from J, with 6 bases in between. Germline CDR1 reads SQVTM; CDR2 reads ANQGSEA. CDR3 protein: CSVGYSGANVLTF. For the CDR3, the DNA is TGCAGCGTGGGATACTCTGGGGCCAACGTCCTGACTTTC. Full variable domain (missing parts from reference TRBV29-1 and TRBJ2-6): SAVISQKPSRDICQRGTSLTIQCQVDSQVTMMFWYRQQPGQSLTLIATANQGSEATYESGFVIDKFPISRPNLTFSTLTVSNMSPEDSSIYLCSVGYSGANVLTFGAGSRLTVL.

This clonotype was observed a few times. The gene calls are TRBV5-1 and TRBJ1-4, with a weak D call TRBD1 (6 bases). The germline V gene encodes CDR1 SGHRS and CDR2 YFSETQ. The V end lost 4 bases, the J end lost 8 bases, and 15 bases lay between the germline ends. This CDR3 spans 14 amino acids. CDR3 sequence: CASSPTGTREKLFF. The DNA for the CDR3 is TGCGCCAGCAGCCCGACCGGGACAAGGGAAAAACTGTTTTTT.

The chain joins TRBV10-3 to TRBJ1-1; D perhaps matches TRBD1 (6 bases). V gave up 0 bases and J gave up 1 base, with 12 bases separating them. This CDR3 comprises 16 residues. From germline, CDR1 is ENHRY and CDR2 SYGVKD. CDR3 residues: CAISESRQGSNTEAFF. CDR3 DNA: TGTGCCATCAGTGAGTCCAGGCAGGGGTCGAACACTGAAGCTTTCTTT.

The chain has TRBV11-2 and TRBJ2-1, with TRBD1 matching 8 bases. Germline lookup yields CDR1 SGHAT and CDR2 FQNNGV. The CDR3 extends over 18 amino acids. V lost 0 bases to trimming and J lost 12 bases; unmatched junction nucleotides: 19. In nucleotides, the CDR3 is TGTGCCAGCAGCTTAGATCCAAGTCCCGTTTCAGGGGGCGACGGGCAGTTCTTC. This codes for CASSLDPSPVSGGDGQFF.

The sample holds many counts of this clonotype. The J gene is TRBJ1-2, the V gene TRBV5-1, with a possible D match to TRBD1 (5 bases). Looked up from germline, CDR1 is SGHRS and CDR2 is YFSETQ. The CDR3 is made up of 14 amino acids. V gave up 0 bases and J gave up 5 bases, with 11 bases separating them. CDR3 coding DNA: TGCGCCAGCAGCTTGGTCGGGGGGAAATATGGCTACACCTTC. It codes for CASSLVGGKYGYTF. Variable domain in full (rest from reference TRBV5-1 and TRBJ1-2): KAGVTQTPRYLIKTRGQQVTLSCSPISGHRSVSWYQQTPGQGLQFLFEYFSETQRNKGNFPGRFSGRQFSNSRSEMNVSTLELGDSALYLCASSLVGGKYGYTFGSGTRLTVV.

This clonotype has at least ten counts. The chain is built from TRBV6-5 and TRBJ2-7, with 9 bases identical to TRBD1. The V gene's germline CDR1 is MNHEY and CDR2 SVGAGI. This CDR3 is 14 amino acids long. The ends lost 6 bases at V and 2 bases at J; junction bases unmatched: 5. The CDR3 here is CASRRQGVAYEQYF. CDR3 bases: TGTGCCAGCAGACGACAGGGGGTTGCCTACGAGCAGTACTTC.

This rearrangement joins TRBV19 to TRBJ2-7; the match to TRBD2 covers 9 bases. The CDR3 extends over 15 amino acids. Germline trimming cut 4 bases from V and 2 bases from J; bases unmatched to any gene: 6. The germline V gene has CDR1 LNHDA and CDR2 SQIVND (reference sequence). The CDR3 DNA follows: TGTGCCAGTAGTAGTGGCGGGAGGGTCCCCTACGAGCAGTACTTC. Its translation is CASSSGGRVPYEQYF.

The chain links TRBV5-6 to TRBJ2-2; 11 bases are a match to TRBD2. Germline V lookup: CDR1 SGHDT, CDR2 YYEEEE. Unmatched junction bases numbered 11, after V lost 6 bases and J lost 4 bases. The CDR3 length is 17 residues. The CDR3 bases are TGTGCCAGCACCTTTAATCGACTAGCGGGGTCCACCGGGGAGCTGTTTTTT. Translation gives CASTFNRLAGSTGELFF.

This clonotype was observed at least ten times. V usage is TRBV24-1 and J usage is TRBJ1-5, with D hard to call. Germline-derived CDR1 and CDR2 are KGHDR and SFDVKD. Trimming took 4 bases from V and 3 from J, leaving 6 bases between them. This CDR3 is built from 13 residues. CDR3 residues: CATSEGTNQPQHF. The CDR3 DNA follows: TGTGCCACCAGTGAGGGCACCAATCAGCCCCAGCATTTT.

This clonotype was observed at least ten times. V is TRBV6-1 and J is TRBJ1-5; weak D call: TRBD1 (6 bases). The CDR3 spans 15 residues. V shed 4 bases and J shed 7 bases, with 17 bases lying between them. Germline V gene sequence: CDR1 MNHNS, CDR2 SASEGT. CDR3: CASSGTSGAGQPQHF. The CDR3 DNA reads TGTGCCAGCAGTGGAACCTCAGGGGCGGGACAGCCCCAGCATTTT.

This clonotype was observed a few times. The chain joins TRBV12-3 or TRBV12-4 to TRBJ2-2; 13 positions match TRBD2. J was trimmed by 5 bases and V by 8 bases; bases with no gene match: 2. This CDR3 has 14 amino acids. The CDR3 region has the DNA TGTGCCAGCGGACTAGCGGGGGAAACCGGGGAGCTGTTTTTT. Protein product: CASGLAGETGELFF.

This clonotype was recorded at least ten times. This chain links TRBV5-1 with TRBJ2-1, with TRBD2 matching over 8 bases. This CDR3 comprises 15 residues. The germline CDR1 and CDR2 sequences are SGHRS and YFSETQ. The J segment lost 6 bases and the V segment lost 6 bases, leaving 11 bases of the junction unmatched. The CDR3: CASNPPTSGPNEQFF. The CDR3 DNA is TGCGCCAGCAACCCGCCTACTAGCGGTCCCAATGAGCAGTTCTTC.

This clonotype occurred many times. The V gene is TRBV27, the J gene TRBJ1-2; D is undetermined. The ends were cut back, 0 bases at V and 7 bases at J, with 9 bases in the middle. Germline-derived CDR1 and CDR2 are MNHEY and SMNVEV (reference sequence). The CDR3 is made up of 13 amino acids. The CDR3 sequence is CASSLSSGFGYTF. DNA for the CDR3: TGTGCCAGCAGTTTATCTAGTGGGTTTGGCTACACCTTC.

There are many counts of this clonotype. The J gene is TRBJ1-3, the V gene TRBV25-1, with 7 bases that match TRBD1. Germline CDR1 MGHDK, CDR2 SYGVNS. This CDR3 has 15 amino acids. The V and J ends lost 6 bases and 0 bases, in that order; junction bases with no gene match: 5. For the CDR3, the DNA is TGTGCCAGCAGACAAACAGGGGACTCTGGAAACACCATATATTTT. Protein sequence: CASRQTGDSGNTIYF.

This clonotype has ten or more counts. The chain links TRBV9 to TRBJ2-3; 16 positions agree with TRBD2. CDR1 SGDLS and CDR2 YYNGEE come from the germline V gene. There are 17 residues in the CDR3. The ends lost 2 bases at V and 5 bases at J; junction bases unmatched: 5. The chain's CDR3 is CASSVGTSGGAVDTQYF. The CDR3 nucleotides are TGTGCCAGCAGCGTCGGGACTAGCGGGGGGGCGGTAGATACGCAGTATTTT.